Sequencing of this TCR beta chain was carried out in a study of T cell changes during pregnancy in multiple sclerosis. Unmatched junction bases numbered 12, after V lost 3 bases and J lost 0 bases. The CDR3 contains 18 residues. The germline V gene encodes CDR1 SGDLS and CDR2 YYNGEE. TCRdb's table, derived via immunoSEQ multiplex PCR, lists solely in-frame clones and lacks some. The sample has about 110,000 clones; 85% to 95% are singletons. This sequence was found in a female donor in good health, enrolled as a control in a pregnancy study. The V and J genes are TRBV9 and TRBJ2-3, with 8 bases aligning to TRBD2. The source was peripheral blood, collected in the third trimester of pregnancy. CDR3 in amino acids: CASSDGTERGLSTDTQYF. CDR3 nucleotide sequence: TGTGCCAGCAGCGACGGGACCGAGCGGGGGCTTAGCACAGATACGCAGTATTTT. Full variable domain (outside the CDR3, taken from reference TRBV9 and TRBJ2-3): DSGVTQTPKHLITATGQRVTLRCSPRSGDLSVYWYQQSLDQGLQFLIQYYNGEERAKGNILERFSAQQFPDLHSELNLSSLELGDSALYFCASSDGTERGLSTDTQYFGPGTRLTVL.